This TCR beta chain is from a study of Ad26.COV2.S vaccination and SARS-CoV-2 variants. Study background: Participants got Ad26.COV2.S intramuscularly, once or twice 56 days apart. Study-wide results and limits: Similar non-spike TCR breadth was observed in recipients of vaccine and of placebo. In TCR breadth and depth analyses, total T cell responses may have been underestimated.

Measured with immunoSEQ multiplex PCR; TCRdb has only the in-frame clones, and not every one. The sample shows under 300,000 clones, roughly 87% of them seen only once. The sample's treatment: some 19 received Ad26.COV2.S at low or high dose, single or two shots; 5 received placebo; per-sample allocation not given. Day 63 following the first vaccine or placebo injection was when the samples were taken. Donor was an adult aged 18-55 years in Boston. About this clone itself: The antigen is not known.

This CDR3 contains 16 residues. V lost 0 bases, J lost 4 bases, and 13 bases lay in between. CDR1 SGHTS and CDR2 YDEGEE come from the germline V gene. V gene TRBV5-8 combines with J gene TRBJ2-2; D is possibly TRBD1 (5 bases). Sequenced material: peripheral blood, taken in a trial of Ad26.COV2.S vaccine versus placebo. The source is a person between 18 and 60 years old who received the Ad26.COV2.S COVID-19 vaccine or a placebo. CDR3 amino acids: CASSLGQTVVTGELFF. CDR3 bases: TGTGCCAGCAGCTTGGGACAGACGGTCGTCACCGGGGAGCTGTTTTTT.